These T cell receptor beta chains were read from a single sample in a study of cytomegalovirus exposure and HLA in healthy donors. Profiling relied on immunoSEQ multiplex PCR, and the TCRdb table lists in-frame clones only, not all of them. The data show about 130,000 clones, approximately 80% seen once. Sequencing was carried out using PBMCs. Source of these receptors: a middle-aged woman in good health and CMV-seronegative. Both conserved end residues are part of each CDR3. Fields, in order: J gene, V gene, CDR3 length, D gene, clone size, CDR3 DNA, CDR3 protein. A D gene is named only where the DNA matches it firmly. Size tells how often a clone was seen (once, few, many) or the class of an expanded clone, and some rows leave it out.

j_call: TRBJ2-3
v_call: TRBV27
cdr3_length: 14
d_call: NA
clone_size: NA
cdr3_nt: TGTGCCAGCAGTTTCGAGTACGTGACAGATACGCAGTATTTT
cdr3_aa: CASSFEYVTDTQYF

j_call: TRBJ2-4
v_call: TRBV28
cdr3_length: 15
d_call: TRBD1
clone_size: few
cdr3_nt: TGTGCCAGCAGCTTAGGGGGCGCGGCCAAAAACAGTCAGTACTTC
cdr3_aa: CASSLGGAAKNSQYF

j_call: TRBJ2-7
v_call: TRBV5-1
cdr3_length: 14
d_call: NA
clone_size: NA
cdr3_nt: TGCGCCAGCAGCTTGGCCGGGACATCGGACGAGCAGTACTTC
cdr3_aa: CASSLAGTSDEQYF

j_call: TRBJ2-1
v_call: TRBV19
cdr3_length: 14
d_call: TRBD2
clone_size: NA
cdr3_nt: TGTGCCAGTAGTATGACTAGCATCGGCAATGAGCAGTTCTTC
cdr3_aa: CASSMTSIGNEQFF

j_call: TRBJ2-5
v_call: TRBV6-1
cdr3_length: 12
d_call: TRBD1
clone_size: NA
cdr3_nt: TGTGCCAGCAGCAGGGGGCGGGAGACCCAGTACTTC
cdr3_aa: CASSRGRETQYF

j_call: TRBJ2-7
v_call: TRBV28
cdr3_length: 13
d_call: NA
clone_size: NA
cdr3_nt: TGTGCCAGCAGTCGAGGACAGACCTACGAGCAGTACTTC
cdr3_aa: CASSRGQTYEQYF

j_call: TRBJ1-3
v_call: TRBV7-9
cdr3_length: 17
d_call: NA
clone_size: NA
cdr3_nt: TGTGCCAGCAGCTTATCGTCCCCAGGAAACTCTGGAAACACCATATATTTT
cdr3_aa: CASSLSSPGNSGNTIYF

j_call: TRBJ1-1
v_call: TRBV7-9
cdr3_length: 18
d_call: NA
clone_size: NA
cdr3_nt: TGTGCCAGCAGCTTAGCGGGGTGGGGGCCGGGTGCGGACACTGAAGCTTTCTTT
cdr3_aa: CASSLAGWGPGADTEAFF

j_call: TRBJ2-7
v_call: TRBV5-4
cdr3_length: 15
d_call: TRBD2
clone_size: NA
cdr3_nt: TGTGCCAGCAGCCCCTCGGGCGGGAGATTGGACGAGCAGTACTTC
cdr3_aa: CASSPSGGRLDEQYF

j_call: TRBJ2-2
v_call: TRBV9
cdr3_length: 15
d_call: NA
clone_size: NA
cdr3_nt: TGTGCCAGCAGCGTGACAGGCGGTAACACCGGGGAGCTGTTTTTT
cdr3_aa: CASSVTGGNTGELFF

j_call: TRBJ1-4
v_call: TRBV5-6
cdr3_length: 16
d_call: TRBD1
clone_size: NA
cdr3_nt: TGTGCCAGCAGCTTGGGTGGCGGGACAGTCCATGAAAAACTGTTTTTT
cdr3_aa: CASSLGGGTVHEKLFF

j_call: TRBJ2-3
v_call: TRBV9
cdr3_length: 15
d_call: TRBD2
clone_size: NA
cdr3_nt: TGTGCCAGCAGCGGTAGCGGGAGCGCCGGAGATACGCAGTATTTT
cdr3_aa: CASSGSGSAGDTQYF

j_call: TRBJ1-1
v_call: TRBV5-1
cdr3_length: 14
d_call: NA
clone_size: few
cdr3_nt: TGCGCCAGCAGCCTGGATGGGGCCCCGACTGAAGCTTTCTTT
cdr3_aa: CASSLDGAPTEAFF

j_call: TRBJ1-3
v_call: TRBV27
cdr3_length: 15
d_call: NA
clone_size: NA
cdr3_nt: TGTGCCAGCAGCCCTCCGGGCAGGGGAGTAGTCACCATATATTTT
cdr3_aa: CASSPPGRGVVTIYF

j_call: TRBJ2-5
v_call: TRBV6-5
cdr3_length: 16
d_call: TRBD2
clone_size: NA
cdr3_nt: TGTGCCAGCAGTTATTCTAGCGGGAGAGGCCAAGAGACCCAGTACTTC
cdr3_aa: CASSYSSGRGQETQYF

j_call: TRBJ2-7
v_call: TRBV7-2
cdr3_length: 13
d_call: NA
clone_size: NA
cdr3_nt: TGTGCCAGCAGCTTAGGGAGAGAATACGAGCAGTACTTC
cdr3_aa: CASSLGREYEQYF